Included here is one T cell receptor beta chain sequence, with context. Via MiXCR, TCRdb re-called the RT-PCR reads, giving one row per CDR3 protein. The sample holds around 700,000 distinct CDR3 sequences, 14% seen once. The V end lost 5 bases, the J end lost 4 bases, and 11 bases lay between the germline ends. This CDR3 has 13 amino acids. Germline V CDR1 and CDR2: MDHEN, SYDVKM. Specimen: memory CD4+ T cells from blood. The clonotype originates from a female donor in good health, serving as a healthy control. The V and J genes are TRBV28 and TRBJ1-2; D is perhaps TRBD1 (6 bases). DNA for the CDR3: TGTGCCAGCAGTAAAACAGGGCTCTATGGCTACACCTTC. Translating gives CASSKTGLYGYTF.